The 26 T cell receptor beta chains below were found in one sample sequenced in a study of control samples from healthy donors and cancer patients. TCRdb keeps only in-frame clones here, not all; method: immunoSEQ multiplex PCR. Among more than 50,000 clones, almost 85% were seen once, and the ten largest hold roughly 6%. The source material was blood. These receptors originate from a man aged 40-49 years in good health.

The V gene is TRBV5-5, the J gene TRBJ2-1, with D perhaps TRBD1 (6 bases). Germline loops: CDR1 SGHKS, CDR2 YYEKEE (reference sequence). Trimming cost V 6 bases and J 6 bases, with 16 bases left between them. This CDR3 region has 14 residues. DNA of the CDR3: TGTGCCAGCACCCTTTTCGGGACACCCAATGAGCAGTTCTTC. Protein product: CASTLFGTPNEQFF.

The CDR3 spells CASSVGGRTSTDTQYF. CDR3 nucleotide sequence: TGTGCCAGCAGCGTAGGGGGACGGACTAGCACAGATACGCAGTATTTT. The chain links TRBV9 to TRBJ2-3; perhaps D is TRBD1 or TRBD2 (5 bases each). V lost 0 bases to trimming and J lost 0 bases, with 11 bases between them. The CDR3 is made up of 16 amino acids. The germline V gene encodes CDR1 SGDLS and CDR2 YYNGEE.

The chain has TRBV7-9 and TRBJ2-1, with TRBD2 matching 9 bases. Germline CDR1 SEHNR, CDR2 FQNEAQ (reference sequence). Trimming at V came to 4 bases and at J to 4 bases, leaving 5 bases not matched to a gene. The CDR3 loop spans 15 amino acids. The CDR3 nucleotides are TGTGCCAGCAGCTACCGCGGGAGGGCGTACAATGAGCAGTTCTTC. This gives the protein CASSYRGRAYNEQFF. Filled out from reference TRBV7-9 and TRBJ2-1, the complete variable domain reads DTGVSQNPRHKITKRGQNVTFRCDPISEHNRLYWYRQTLGQGPEFLTYFQNEAQLEKSRLLSDRFSAERPKGSFSTLEIQRTEQGDSAMYLCASSYRGRAYNEQFFGPGTRLTVL.

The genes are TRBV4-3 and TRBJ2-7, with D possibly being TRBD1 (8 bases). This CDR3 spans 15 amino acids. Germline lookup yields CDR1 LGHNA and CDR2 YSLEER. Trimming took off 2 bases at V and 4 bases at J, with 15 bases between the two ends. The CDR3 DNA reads TGCGCCAGCAGCCAACTAAGCGGGACAGGTTACGAGCAGTACTTC. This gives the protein CASSQLSGTGYEQYF.

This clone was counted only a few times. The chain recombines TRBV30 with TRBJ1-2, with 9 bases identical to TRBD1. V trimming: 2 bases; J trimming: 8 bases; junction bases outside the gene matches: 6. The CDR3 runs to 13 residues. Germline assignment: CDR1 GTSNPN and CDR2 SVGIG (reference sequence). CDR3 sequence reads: CAWSRQGVNGYTF. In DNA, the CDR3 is TGTGCCTGGAGTCGACAGGGGGTGAACGGCTACACCTTC. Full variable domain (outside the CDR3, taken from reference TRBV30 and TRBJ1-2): SQTIHQWPATLVQPVGSPLSLECTVEGTSNPNLYWYRQAAGRGLQLLFYSVGIGQISSEVPQNLSASRPQDRQFILSSKKLLLSDSGFYLCAWSRQGVNGYTFGSGTRLTVV.

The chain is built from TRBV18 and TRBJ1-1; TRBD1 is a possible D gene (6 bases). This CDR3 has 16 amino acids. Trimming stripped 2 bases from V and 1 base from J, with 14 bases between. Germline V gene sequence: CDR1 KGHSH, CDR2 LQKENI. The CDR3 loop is CASSPFDAGANTEAFF. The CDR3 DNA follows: TGTGCCAGCTCACCATTCGACGCGGGGGCGAACACTGAAGCTTTCTTT.

The CDR3 sequence is CAIRSGALANYGYTF. For the CDR3, the DNA is TGTGCCATCAGGTCCGGAGCTTTAGCTAACTATGGCTACACCTTC. This chain links TRBV10-3 with TRBJ1-2; D gene unclear. The V gene lost 6 bases and the J gene lost 0 bases, with 14 bases spanning the gap. Germline CDR1 reads ENHRY; CDR2 reads SYGVKD. The CDR3 is 15 amino acids.

CDR3 in DNA: TGCGCCAGCAGCTTGGACAATGGGTACTACGAGCAGTACTTC. Protein sequence: CASSLDNGYYEQYF. V is TRBV5-1 and J is TRBJ2-7; D gene ambiguous. Germline-derived CDR1 and CDR2 are SGHRS and YFSETQ. V was shortened by 0 bases and J by 3 bases, with 10 bases between the two germline ends. The CDR3 sequence is 14 residues long.

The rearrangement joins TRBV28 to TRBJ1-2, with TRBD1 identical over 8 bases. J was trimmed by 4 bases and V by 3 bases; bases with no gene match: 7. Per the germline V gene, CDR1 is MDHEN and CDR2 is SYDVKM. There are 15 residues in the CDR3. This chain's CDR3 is CASSLDRARVYGYTF. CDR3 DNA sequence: TGTGCCAGCAGTTTGGACAGGGCCCGAGTCTATGGCTACACCTTC.

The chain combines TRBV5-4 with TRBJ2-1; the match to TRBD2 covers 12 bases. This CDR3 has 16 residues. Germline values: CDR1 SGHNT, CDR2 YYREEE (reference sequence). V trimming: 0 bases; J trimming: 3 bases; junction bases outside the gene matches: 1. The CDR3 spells CASSLGLAGVYNEQFF. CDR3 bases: TGTGCCAGCAGCTTGGGACTAGCGGGGGTCTACAATGAGCAGTTCTTC.

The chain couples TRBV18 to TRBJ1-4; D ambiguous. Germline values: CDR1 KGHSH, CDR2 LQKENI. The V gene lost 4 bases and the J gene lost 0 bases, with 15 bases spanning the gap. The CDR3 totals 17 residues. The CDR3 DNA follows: TGTGCCAGCTCACTTACTGCAGGAGTTGCAACTAATGAAAAACTGTTTTTT. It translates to CASSLTAGVATNEKLFF.

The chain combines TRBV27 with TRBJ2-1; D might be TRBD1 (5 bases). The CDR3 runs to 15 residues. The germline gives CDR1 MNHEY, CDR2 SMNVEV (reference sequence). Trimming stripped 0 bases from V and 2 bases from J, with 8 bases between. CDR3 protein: CASSLSAGPYNEQFF. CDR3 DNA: TGTGCCAGCAGTTTATCGGCAGGGCCCTACAATGAGCAGTTCTTC.

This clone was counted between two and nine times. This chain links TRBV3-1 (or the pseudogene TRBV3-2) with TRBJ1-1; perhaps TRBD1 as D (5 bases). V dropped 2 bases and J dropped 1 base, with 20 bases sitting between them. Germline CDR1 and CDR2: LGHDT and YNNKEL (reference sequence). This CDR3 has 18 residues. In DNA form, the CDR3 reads TGTGCCAGCAGCCAATATGCAGGGAAAGATTTACGGAACACTGAAGCTTTCTTT. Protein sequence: CASSQYAGKDLRNTEAFF.

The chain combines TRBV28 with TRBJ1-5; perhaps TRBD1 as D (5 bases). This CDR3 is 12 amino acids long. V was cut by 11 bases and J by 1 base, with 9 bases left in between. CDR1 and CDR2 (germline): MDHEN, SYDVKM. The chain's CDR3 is CALGASNQPQHF. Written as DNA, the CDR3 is TGTGCCCTCGGGGCAAGCAATCAGCCCCAGCATTTT.

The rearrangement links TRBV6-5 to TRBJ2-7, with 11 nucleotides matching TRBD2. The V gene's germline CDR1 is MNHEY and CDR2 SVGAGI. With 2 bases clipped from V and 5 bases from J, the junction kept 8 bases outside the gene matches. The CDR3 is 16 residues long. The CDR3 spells CASSYTLAGGLNEQYF. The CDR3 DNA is TGTGCCAGCAGTTACACCTTAGCGGGAGGGCTGAACGAGCAGTACTTC.

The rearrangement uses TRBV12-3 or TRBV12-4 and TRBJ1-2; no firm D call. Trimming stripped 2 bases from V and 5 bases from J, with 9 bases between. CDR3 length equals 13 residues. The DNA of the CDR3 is TGTGCCAGCAGTTTATCCCTCTCTTATGGCTACACCTTC. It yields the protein CASSLSLSYGYTF.

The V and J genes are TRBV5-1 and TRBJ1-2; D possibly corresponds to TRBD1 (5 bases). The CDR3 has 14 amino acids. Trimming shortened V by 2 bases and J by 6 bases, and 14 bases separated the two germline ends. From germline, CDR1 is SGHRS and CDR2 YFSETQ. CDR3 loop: CASSLQEFRDGYTF. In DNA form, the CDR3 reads TGCGCCAGCAGCTTACAGGAGTTTCGGGATGGCTACACCTTC.

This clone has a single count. The CDR3 region has the DNA TGCGCCAGCAGCTTACGGGTCGGCGGGACAGGGGGATTGGAGTACTTC. The encoded protein is CASSLRVGGTGGLEYF. The chain has TRBV5-1 and TRBJ2-7, with 11 bases that match TRBD1. Trimming removed 2 bases from V and 11 bases from J; junction bases left unmatched: 15. The CDR3 loop spans 16 amino acids. In germline, CDR1 is SGHRS, CDR2 YFSETQ.

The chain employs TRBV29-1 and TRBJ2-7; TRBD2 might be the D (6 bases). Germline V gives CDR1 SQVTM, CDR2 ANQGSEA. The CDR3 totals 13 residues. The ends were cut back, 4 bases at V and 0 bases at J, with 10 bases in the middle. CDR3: CSVGGEVSYEQYF. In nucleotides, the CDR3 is TGCAGCGTTGGGGGGGAGGTCTCCTACGAGCAGTACTTC.

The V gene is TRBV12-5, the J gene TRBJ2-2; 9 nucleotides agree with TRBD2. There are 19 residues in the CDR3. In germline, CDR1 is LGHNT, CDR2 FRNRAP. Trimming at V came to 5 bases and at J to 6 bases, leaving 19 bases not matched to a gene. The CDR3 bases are TGTGCTAGTGGTCCGACCCTCGGACATAGCGGGAGAGGGGCCGGGGAGCTGTTTTTT. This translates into CASGPTLGHSGRGAGELFF.

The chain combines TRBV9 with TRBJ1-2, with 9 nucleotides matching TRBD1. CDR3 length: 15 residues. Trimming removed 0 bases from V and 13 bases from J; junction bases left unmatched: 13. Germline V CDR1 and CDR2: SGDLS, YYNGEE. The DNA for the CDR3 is TGTGCCAGCAGCGTAGCTACAGGACAGGGGTCCCACGTCACCTTC. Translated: CASSVATGQGSHVTF.

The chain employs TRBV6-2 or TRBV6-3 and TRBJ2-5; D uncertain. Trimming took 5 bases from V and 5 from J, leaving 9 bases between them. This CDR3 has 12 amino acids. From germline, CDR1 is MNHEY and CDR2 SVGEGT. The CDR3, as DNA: TGTGCCAGCAGTCCACTACGGGAGACCCAGTACTTC. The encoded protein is CASSPLRETQYF.

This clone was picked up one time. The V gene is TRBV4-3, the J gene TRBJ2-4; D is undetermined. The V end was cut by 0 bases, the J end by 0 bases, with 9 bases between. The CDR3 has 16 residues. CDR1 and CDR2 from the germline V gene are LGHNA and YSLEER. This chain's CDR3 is CASSQDRQQAKNIQYF. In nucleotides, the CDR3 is TGCGCCAGCAGCCAAGATAGGCAGCAAGCCAAAAACATTCAGTACTTC.

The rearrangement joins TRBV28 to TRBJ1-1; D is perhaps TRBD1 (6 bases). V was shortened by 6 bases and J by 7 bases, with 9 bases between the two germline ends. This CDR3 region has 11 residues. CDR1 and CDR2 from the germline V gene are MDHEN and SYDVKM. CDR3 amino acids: CASSQDSEAFF. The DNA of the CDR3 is TGTGCCAGCAGCCAGGACAGTGAAGCTTTCTTT.

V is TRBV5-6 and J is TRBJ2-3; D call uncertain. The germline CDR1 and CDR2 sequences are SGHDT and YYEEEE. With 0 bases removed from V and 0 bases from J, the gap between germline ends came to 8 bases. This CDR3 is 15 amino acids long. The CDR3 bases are TGTGCCAGCAGCTTGGGTTGGGTCAGCACAGATACGCAGTATTTT. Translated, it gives CASSLGWVSTDTQYF. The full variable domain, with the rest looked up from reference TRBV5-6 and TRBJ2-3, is DAGVTQSPTHLIKTRGQQVTLRCSPKSGHDTVSWYQQALGQGPQFIFQYYEEEERQRGNFPDRFSGHQFPNYSSELNVNALLLGDSALYLCASSLGWVSTDTQYFGPGTRLTVL.

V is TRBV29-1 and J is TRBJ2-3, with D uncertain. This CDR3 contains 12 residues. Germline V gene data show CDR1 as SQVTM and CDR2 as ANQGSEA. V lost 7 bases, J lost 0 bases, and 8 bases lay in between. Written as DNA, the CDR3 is TGCAGCGGTGTGACTAGCACAGATACGCAGTATTTT. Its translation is CSGVTSTDTQYF.